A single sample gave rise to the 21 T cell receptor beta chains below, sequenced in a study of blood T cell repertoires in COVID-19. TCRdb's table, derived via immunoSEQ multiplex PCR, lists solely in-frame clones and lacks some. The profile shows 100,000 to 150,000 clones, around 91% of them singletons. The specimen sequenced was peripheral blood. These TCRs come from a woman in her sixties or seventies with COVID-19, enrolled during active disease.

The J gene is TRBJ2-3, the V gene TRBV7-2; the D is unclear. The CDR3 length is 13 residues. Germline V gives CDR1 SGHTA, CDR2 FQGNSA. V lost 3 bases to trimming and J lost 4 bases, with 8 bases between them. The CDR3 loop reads CASSLESPDTQYF. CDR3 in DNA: TGTGCCAGCAGCTTGGAGTCCCCAGATACGCAGTATTTT.

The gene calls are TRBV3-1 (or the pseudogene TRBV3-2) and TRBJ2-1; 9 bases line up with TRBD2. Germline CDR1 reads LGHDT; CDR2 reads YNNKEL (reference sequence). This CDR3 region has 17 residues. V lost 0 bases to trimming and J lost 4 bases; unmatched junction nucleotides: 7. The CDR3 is CASSQDLAGGRYNEQFF. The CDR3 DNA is TGTGCCAGCAGCCAAGACCTGGCGGGGGGGCGGTACAATGAGCAGTTCTTC.

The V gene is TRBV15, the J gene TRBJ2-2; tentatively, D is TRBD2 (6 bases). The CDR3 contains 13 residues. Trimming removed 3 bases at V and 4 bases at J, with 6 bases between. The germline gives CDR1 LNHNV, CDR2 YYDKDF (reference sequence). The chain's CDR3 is CATSRGLTGELFF. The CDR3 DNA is TGTGCCACCAGCAGGGGACTCACCGGGGAGCTGTTTTTT.

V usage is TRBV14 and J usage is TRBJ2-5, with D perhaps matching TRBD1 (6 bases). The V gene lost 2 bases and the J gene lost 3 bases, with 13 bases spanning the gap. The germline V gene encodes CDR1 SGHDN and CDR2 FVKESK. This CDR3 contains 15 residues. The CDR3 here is CASSQMGQVEETQYF. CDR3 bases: TGTGCCAGCAGCCAAATGGGACAAGTCGAAGAGACCCAGTACTTC.

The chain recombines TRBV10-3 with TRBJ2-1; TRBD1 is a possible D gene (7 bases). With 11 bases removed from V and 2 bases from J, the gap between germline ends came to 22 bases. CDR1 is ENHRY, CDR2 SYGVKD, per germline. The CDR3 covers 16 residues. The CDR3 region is CAAGGARTGPYNEQFF. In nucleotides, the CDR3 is TGTGCCGCGGGCGGGGCCCGGACAGGCCCCTACAATGAGCAGTTCTTC.

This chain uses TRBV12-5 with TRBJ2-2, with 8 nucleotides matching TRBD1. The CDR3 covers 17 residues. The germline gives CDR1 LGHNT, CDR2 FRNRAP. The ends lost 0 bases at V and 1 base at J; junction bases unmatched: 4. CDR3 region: CASGLVLGTGNTGELFF. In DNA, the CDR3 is TGTGCTAGTGGTTTGGTACTAGGGACAGGGAACACCGGGGAGCTGTTTTTT.

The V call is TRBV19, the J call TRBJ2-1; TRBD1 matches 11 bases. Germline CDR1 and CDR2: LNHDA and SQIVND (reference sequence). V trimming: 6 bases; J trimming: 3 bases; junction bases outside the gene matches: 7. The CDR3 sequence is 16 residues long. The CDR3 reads CASRKGGTGGYNEQFF. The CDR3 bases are TGTGCCAGTAGGAAAGGGGGGACAGGGGGCTACAATGAGCAGTTCTTC.

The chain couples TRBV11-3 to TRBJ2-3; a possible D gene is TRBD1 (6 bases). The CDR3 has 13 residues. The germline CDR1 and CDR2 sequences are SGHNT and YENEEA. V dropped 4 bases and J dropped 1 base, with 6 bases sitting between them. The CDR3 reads CASSSGGTDTQYF. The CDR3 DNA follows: TGTGCCAGCAGCTCAGGGGGCACAGATACGCAGTATTTT. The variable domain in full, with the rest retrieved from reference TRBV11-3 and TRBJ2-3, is EAGVVQSPRYKIIEKKQPVAFWCNPISGHNTLYWYLQNLGQGPELLIRYENEEAVDDSQLPKDRFSAERLKGVDSTLKIQPAELGDSAVYLCASSSGGTDTQYFGPGTRLTVL.

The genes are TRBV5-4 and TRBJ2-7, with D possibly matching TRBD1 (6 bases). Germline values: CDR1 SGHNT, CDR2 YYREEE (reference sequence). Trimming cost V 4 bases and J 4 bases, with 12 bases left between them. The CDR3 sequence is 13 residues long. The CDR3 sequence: CASSTGTKYEQYF. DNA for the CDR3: TGTGCCAGCAGCACCGGGACAAAATACGAGCAGTACTTC.

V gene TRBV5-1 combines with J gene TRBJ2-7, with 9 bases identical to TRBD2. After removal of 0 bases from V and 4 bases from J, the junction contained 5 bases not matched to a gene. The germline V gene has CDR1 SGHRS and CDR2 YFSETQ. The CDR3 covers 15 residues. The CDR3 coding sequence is TGCGCCAGCAGCTTGGACGCTAGCGGGGATTACGAGCAGTACTTC. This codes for CASSLDASGDYEQYF. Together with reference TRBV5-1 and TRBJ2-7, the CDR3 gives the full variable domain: KAGVTQTPRYLIKTRGQQVTLSCSPISGHRSVSWYQQTPGQGLQFLFEYFSETQRNKGNFPGRFSGRQFSNSRSEMNVSTLELGDSALYLCASSLDASGDYEQYFGPGTRLTVT.

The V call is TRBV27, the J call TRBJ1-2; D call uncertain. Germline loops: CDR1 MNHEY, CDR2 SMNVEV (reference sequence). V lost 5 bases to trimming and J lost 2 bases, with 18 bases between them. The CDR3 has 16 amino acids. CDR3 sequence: CASSHHREPSNYGYTF. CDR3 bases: TGTGCCAGCAGTCACCACCGGGAACCATCCAACTATGGCTACACCTTC.

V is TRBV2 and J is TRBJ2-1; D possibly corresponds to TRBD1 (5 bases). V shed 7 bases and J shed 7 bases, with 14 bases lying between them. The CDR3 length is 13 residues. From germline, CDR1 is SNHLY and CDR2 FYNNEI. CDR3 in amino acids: CASILKRGNEQFF. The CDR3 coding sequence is TGTGCCAGCATCCTAAAAAGGGGTAATGAGCAGTTCTTC.

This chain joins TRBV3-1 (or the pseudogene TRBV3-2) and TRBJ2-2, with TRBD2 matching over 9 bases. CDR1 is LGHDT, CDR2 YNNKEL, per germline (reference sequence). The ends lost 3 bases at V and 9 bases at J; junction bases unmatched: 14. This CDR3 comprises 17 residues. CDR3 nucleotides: TGTGCCAGCAGCCATTCCCTCGGTAGCGGGGGAACAAGGGAGCTGTTTTTT. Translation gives CASSHSLGSGGTRELFF.

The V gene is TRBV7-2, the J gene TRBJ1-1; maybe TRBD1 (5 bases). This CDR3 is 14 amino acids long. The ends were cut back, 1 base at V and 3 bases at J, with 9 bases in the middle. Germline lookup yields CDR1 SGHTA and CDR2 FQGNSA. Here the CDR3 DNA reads TGTGCCAGCAGCTTAGGGCGACAGTACACTGAAGCTTTCTTT. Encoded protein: CASSLGRQYTEAFF.

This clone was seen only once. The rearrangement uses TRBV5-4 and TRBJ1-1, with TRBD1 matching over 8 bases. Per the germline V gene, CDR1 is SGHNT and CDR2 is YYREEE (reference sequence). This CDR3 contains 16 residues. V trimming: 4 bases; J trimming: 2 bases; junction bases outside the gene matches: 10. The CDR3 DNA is TGTGCCAGCAGCCTTGGGACAGGTTACCTCAACACTGAAGCTTTCTTT. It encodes CASSLGTGYLNTEAFF.

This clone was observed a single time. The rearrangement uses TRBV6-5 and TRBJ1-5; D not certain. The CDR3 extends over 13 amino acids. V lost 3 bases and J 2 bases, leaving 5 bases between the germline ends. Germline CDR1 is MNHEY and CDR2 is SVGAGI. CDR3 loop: CASSYYGNQPQHF. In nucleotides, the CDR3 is TGTGCCAGCAGTTATTATGGCAATCAGCCCCAGCATTTT.

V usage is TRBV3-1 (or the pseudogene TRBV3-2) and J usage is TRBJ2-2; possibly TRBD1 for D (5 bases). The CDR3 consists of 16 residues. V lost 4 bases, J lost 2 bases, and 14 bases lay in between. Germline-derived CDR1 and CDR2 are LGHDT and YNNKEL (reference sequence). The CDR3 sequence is CASSPYRRTNTGELFF. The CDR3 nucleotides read TGTGCCAGCAGCCCCTACCGCAGGACAAACACCGGGGAGCTGTTTTTT.

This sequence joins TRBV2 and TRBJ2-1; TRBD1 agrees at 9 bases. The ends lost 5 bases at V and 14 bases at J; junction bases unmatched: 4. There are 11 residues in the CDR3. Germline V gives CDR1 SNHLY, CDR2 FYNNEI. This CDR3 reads CASSTRQGEFF. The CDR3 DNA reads TGTGCCAGCAGTACCCGACAGGGGGAGTTCTTC. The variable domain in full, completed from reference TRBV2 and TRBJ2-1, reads EPEVTQTPSHQVTQMGQEVILRCVPISNHLYFYWYRQILGQKVEFLVSFYNNEISEKSEIFDDQFSVERPDGSNFTLKIRSTKLEDSAMYFCASSTRQGEFFGPGTRLTVL.

CDR3 nucleotide sequence: TGTGCCAGCAGCAGACAGGGGGGGAGGACAGATACGCAGTATTTT. Protein sequence: CASSRQGGRTDTQYF. The rearrangement joins TRBV5-5 to TRBJ2-3; 9 nucleotides line up with TRBD1. The junction had 6 bases not matched to a gene; V was cut back by 4 bases and J by 3 bases. The CDR3 runs to 15 residues. Per the germline V gene, CDR1 is SGHKS and CDR2 is YYEKEE (reference sequence).

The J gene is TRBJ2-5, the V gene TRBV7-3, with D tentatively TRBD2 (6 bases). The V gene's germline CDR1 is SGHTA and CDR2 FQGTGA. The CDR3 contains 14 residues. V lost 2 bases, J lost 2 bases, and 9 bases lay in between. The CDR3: CASSLGTLQETQYF. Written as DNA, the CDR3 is TGTGCCAGCAGCTTAGGGACTTTACAAGAGACCCAGTACTTC.

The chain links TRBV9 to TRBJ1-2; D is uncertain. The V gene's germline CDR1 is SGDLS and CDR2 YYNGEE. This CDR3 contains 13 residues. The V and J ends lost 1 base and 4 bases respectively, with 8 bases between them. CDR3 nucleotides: TGTGCCAGCAGCGTAATGGAGTCCTATGGCTACACCTTC. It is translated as CASSVMESYGYTF.